This is a list of T cell receptor beta chains from one sample in a study of T-cell reconstitution after alpha-beta-depleted transplantation in children. TCRdb analysed the PCR reads with MiXCR anew, one entry per CDR3 protein. This sample yields 300,000 to 350,000 distinct CDR3 sequences, of which around 16% are seen a single time; roughly 40% belongs to the top ten. The starting material was PBMCs, mostly from graft donor cells, obtained 360 days after TCRalphabeta/CD19-depleted stem cell transplant. Receptors originate from a male patient aged 2 to 10 who had a stem cell transplant for acute lymphoblastic leukemia, so the T cells may come from the graft donor. Each CDR3 is given without its conserved first and last residue.

TRBV12-3/TRBV12-4,ASTRTGGEKLF
TRBV19,ASSMGGDYNEQF
TRBV28,ASISRNEQF
TRBV10-3,AISETNGRDQPQH
TRBV25-1,ASSEHKPARGYT
TRBV28,ASSQWNGHYEQY
TRBV28,ASSQQGFGANVLT
TRBV25-1,ASRKPGHRANEQF
TRBV5-1,ASSLGLAGDQF
TRBV4-2,ASRSLALTSTDTQY
TRBV20-1,SASGGFFSTDTQY
TRBV12-3/TRBV12-4,ASSPPSGRYEQY
TRBV14,ASSRQHLTGAGEAF
TRBV20-1,SATFFAGVLRTYNEQF